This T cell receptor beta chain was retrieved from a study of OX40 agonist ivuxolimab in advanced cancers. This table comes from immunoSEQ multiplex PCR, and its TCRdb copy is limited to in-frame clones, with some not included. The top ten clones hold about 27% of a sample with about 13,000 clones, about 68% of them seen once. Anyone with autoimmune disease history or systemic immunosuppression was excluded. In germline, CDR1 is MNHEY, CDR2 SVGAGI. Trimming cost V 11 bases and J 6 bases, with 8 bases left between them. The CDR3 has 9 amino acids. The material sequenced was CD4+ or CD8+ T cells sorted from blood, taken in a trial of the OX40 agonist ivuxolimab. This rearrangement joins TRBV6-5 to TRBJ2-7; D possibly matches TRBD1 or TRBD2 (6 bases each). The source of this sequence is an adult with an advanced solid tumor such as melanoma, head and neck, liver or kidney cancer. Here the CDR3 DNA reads TGTGCCGAGGGGGGCGAGCAGTACTTC. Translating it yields CAEGGEQYF.